A single sample is the source of the 8 T cell receptor beta chains below, sequenced in a study of CD4+ T cells in melanoma. Here immunoSEQ multiplex PCR was the method, and the copy in TCRdb shows in-frame clones only, minus some. This sample has about 9,900 clones, with about 72% found just once. The sample comprised cells from a culture (not recorded whether cultured in vitro). The source of these receptors is a human donor with melanoma.

The chain couples TRBV6-1 to TRBJ1-4; tentative D call: TRBD1 (5 bases). V lost 2 bases and J 8 bases, leaving 15 bases between the germline ends. Germline V gene lookup returns CDR1 MNHNS and CDR2 SASEGT. This CDR3 has 15 amino acids. CDR3 amino acids: CASSENRNLGEKLFF. The CDR3 coding sequence is TGTGCCAGCAGTGAAAACAGGAATCTTGGGGAAAAACTGTTTTTT.

This chain joins TRBV11-2 and TRBJ2-3; the D gene is possibly TRBD2 (7 bases). V was clipped by 4 bases and J by 10 bases, with 30 bases between them. The CDR3 runs 18 residues. The germline V gene encodes CDR1 SGHAT and CDR2 FQNNGV. The CDR3 spells CASSSMRGGSLVYDPQYF. In DNA, the CDR3 is TGTGCCAGCAGCTCAATGAGGGGGGGATCCCTGGTGTACGATCCGCAGTATTTT.

This chain links TRBV29-1 with TRBJ1-4; 7 nucleotides agree with TRBD1. Germline lookup yields CDR1 SQVTM and CDR2 ANQGSEA. V lost 5 bases, J lost 3 bases, and 9 bases stayed unmatched. The CDR3 totals 15 residues. In DNA, the CDR3 is TGCAGCGTTCGGACAGGTGGAGTATCTAATGAAAAACTGTTTTTT. It codes for CSVRTGGVSNEKLFF.

The chain combines TRBV6-6 with TRBJ1-3; D might be TRBD1 (5 bases). The CDR3 covers 12 residues. V lost 8 bases and J lost 0, with 5 bases in between. Germline values: CDR1 MNHNY, CDR2 SVGAGI (reference sequence). DNA for the CDR3: TGTGCCAGCGGGACCTCTGGAAACACCATATATTTT. Encoded protein: CASGTSGNTIYF.

Here the CDR3 DNA reads TGTGCCAGCAGCTTAAACGGGGCGGAAAAACTGTTTTTT. Translating it yields CASSLNGAEKLFF. The rearrangement links TRBV7-2 to TRBJ1-4; weak D call: TRBD1 (5 bases). The germline V and J ends were trimmed by 2 bases and 8 bases, with 9 bases remaining between them. CDR3 size: 13 residues. Germline V gene lookup returns CDR1 SGHTA and CDR2 FQGNSA.

The chain combines TRBV9 with TRBJ2-2; no clear D. Germline CDR1 reads SGDLS; CDR2 reads YYNGEE. V gave up 4 bases and J gave up 5 bases, with 6 bases separating them. This CDR3 has 12 amino acids. The CDR3 DNA sequence: TGTGCCAGCAGCAAAGTGACCGGGGAGCTGTTTTTT. Protein product: CASSKVTGELFF.

The chain is built from TRBV7-8 and TRBJ2-3, with D perhaps TRBD2 (5 bases). Trimming took off 0 bases at V and 2 bases at J, with 9 bases between the two ends. Per the germline V gene, CDR1 is SGHVS and CDR2 is FQNEAQ. This CDR3 is built from 15 residues. The CDR3 coding sequence is TGTGCCAGCAGCTTAGCGAACGGGGACACAGATACGCAGTATTTT. Residues: CASSLANGDTDTQYF.

This clone was observed a handful of times. CDR3 sequence: CASRQGTSQNIQYF. The DNA of the CDR3 is TGCGCCAGCAGACAGGGGACAAGCCAAAACATTCAGTACTTC. This sequence joins TRBV5-1 and TRBJ2-4, with 7 bases that match TRBD1. Unmatched junction bases numbered 7, after V lost 5 bases and J lost 5 bases. Per germline, CDR1 SGHRS and CDR2 YFSETQ. This CDR3 has 14 amino acids.